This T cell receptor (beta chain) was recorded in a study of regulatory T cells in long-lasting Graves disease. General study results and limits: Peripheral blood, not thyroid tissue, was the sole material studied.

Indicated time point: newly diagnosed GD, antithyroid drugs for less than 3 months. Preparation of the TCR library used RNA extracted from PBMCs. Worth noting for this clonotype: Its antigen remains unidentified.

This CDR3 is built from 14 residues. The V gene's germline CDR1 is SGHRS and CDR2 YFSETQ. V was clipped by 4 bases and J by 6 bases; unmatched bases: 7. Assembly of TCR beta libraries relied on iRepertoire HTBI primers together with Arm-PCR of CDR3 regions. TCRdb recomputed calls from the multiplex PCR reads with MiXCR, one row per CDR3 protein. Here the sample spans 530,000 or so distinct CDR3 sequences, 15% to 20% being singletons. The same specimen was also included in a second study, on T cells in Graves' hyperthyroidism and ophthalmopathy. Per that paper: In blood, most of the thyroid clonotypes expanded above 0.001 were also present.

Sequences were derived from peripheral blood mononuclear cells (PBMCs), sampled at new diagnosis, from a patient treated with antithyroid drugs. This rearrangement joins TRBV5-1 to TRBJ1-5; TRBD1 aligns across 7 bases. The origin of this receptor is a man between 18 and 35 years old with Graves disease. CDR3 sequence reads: CASSLTGERQPQHF. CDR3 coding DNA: TGCGCCAGCAGCCTTACAGGGGAACGTCAGCCCCAGCATTTT.